The 29 T cell receptor beta chains given below trace back to one sample, sequenced in a study of beta chain features in type 1 diabetes. Of the isolated RNA, all was reverse transcribed, and so the sequenced material was expressed TCRB transcripts. The data were produced by immunoSEQ multiplex PCR, yet TCRdb's version contains in-frame clones alone and is incomplete. This sample has 350,000 or so clones, with about 20% found just once. The sequenced sample was naive CD4+ T cells from blood. Receptors were obtained from a woman younger than 30 in good health.

This clone was observed a few times. The chain has TRBV7-3 and TRBJ2-1, with 10 nucleotides matching TRBD1. Germline lookup yields CDR1 SGHTA and CDR2 FQGTGA. This CDR3 is 16 amino acids long. The V gene end was trimmed by 2 bases and the J gene end by 4 bases; junction bases not matched to a gene: 5. DNA for the CDR3: TGTGCCAGCAGCTTAGCCTGGGACAGGGGATACAATGAGCAGTTCTTC. This translates into CASSLAWDRGYNEQFF.

The V gene is TRBV27, the J gene TRBJ1-2; 8 bases line up with TRBD1. Trimming removed 8 bases from V and 3 bases from J; junction bases left unmatched: 2. Germline V gives CDR1 MNHEY, CDR2 SMNVEV (reference sequence). CDR3 length: 12 amino acids. The CDR3 DNA reads TGTGCCAGCCAGGACAGGGACTATGGCTACACCTTC. This sequence encodes CASQDRDYGYTF.

There are a few counts of this clone. This sequence joins TRBV25-1 and TRBJ2-5; 11 bases fit TRBD2. Germline loops: CDR1 MGHDK, CDR2 SYGVNS. The CDR3 covers 17 residues. V lost 3 bases and J lost 5; bases outside the gene matches: 11. CDR3 amino acids: CASSEGISGGAGETQYF. The CDR3 DNA sequence: TGTGCCAGCAGTGAGGGGATTAGCGGGGGGGCTGGGGAGACCCAGTACTTC. The full variable domain, with the rest looked up from reference TRBV25-1 and TRBJ2-5, is EADIYQTPRYLVIGTGKKITLECSQTMGHDKMYWYQQDPGMELHLIHYSYGVNSTEKGDLSSESTVSRIRTEHFPLTLESARPSHTSQYLCASSEGISGGAGETQYFGPGTRLLVL.

On this clone: Other DNA sequences from this sample encode an identical CDR3 as well. CDR3: CASSFSGAYEQYF. The CDR3 nucleotides are TGTGCCAGCAGCTTTAGCGGGGCCTACGAGCAGTACTTC. The chain recombines TRBV7-2 with TRBJ2-7, with TRBD2 identical over 8 bases. CDR3 length: 13 amino acids. Trimming took 3 bases from V and 2 from J; bases not matched to a gene: 0. Germline V gene data show CDR1 as SGHTA and CDR2 as FQGNSA.

This clone turned up a few times. V usage is TRBV7-9 and J usage is TRBJ1-1; maybe TRBD1 (5 bases). The V and J ends lost 5 bases and 4 bases respectively, with 17 bases between them. The CDR3 extends over 15 amino acids. Germline loops: CDR1 SEHNR, CDR2 FQNEAQ (reference sequence). For the CDR3, the DNA is TGTGCCAGCAGCCCGCTGGGGGGAGGTGGCACTGAAGCTTTCTTT. Translation: CASSPLGGGGTEAFF.

This clone was counted only a few times. The chain couples TRBV5-1 to TRBJ2-3; D may be TRBD1 (6 bases). Trimming removed 2 bases at V and 0 bases at J, with 10 bases between. The CDR3 runs to 15 residues. The germline V gene encodes CDR1 SGHRS and CDR2 YFSETQ. The CDR3 here is CASSLGTHSTDTQYF. The DNA of the CDR3 is TGCGCCAGCAGCTTAGGGACACATAGCACAGATACGCAGTATTTT.

The genes are TRBV5-4 and TRBJ2-2; D not certain. Between the trimmed V and J ends, which lost 6 bases and 6 bases, there was a span of 9 bases. CDR3 size: 12 residues. Per germline, CDR1 SGHNT and CDR2 YYREEE (reference sequence). CDR3 amino acids: CASTLSAGELFF. The DNA for the CDR3 is TGTGCCAGCACCCTCTCGGCCGGGGAGCTGTTTTTT. Full variable domain (missing parts from reference TRBV5-4 and TRBJ2-2): ETGVTQSPTHLIKTRGQQVTLRCSSQSGHNTVSWYQQALGQGPQFIFQYYREEENGRGNFPPRFSGLQFPNYSSELNVNALELDDSALYLCASTLSAGELFFGEGSRLTVL.

This clone was seen a few times. The chain is built from TRBV5-1 and TRBJ2-5; 9 bases line up with TRBD1. Germline V gives CDR1 SGHRS, CDR2 YFSETQ. The CDR3 covers 15 residues. With V trimmed by 2 bases and J by 5 bases, 7 bases remained unmatched. The CDR3 DNA is TGCGCCAGCAGCTTCGGGACAGGGCAGTGGGAGACCCAGTACTTC. This encodes CASSFGTGQWETQYF.

This rearrangement joins TRBV5-1 to TRBJ2-6; TRBD1 might be the D (5 bases). The CDR3 is made up of 15 amino acids. The V and J ends lost 0 bases and 3 bases respectively, with 7 bases between them. Germline CDR1 reads SGHRS; CDR2 reads YFSETQ. CDR3 nucleotide sequence: TGCGCCAGCAGCTTGGCCAGGGATGGGGCCAACGTCCTGACTTTC. This codes for CASSLARDGANVLTF.

The chain carries TRBV4-1 and TRBJ2-3; a possible D gene is TRBD2 (6 bases). Trimming took off 6 bases at V and 4 bases at J, with 26 bases between the two ends. This CDR3 is 18 amino acids long. Germline CDR1 reads MGHRA; CDR2 reads YSYEKL. CDR3 sequence reads: CASRPGRQFRPLADTQYF. The DNA of the CDR3 is TGCGCCAGCAGGCCGGGGAGGCAATTTCGTCCCCTCGCAGATACGCAGTATTTT.

The chain couples TRBV5-8 to TRBJ1-6, with D unresolved. CDR1 SGHTS and CDR2 YDEGEE come from the germline V gene. The CDR3 consists of 13 residues. The ends were cut back, 3 bases at V and 9 bases at J, with 10 bases in the middle. DNA of the CDR3: TGTGCCAGCAGCTCTTACAGCTCTTCACCCCTCCACTTT. Its translation: CASSSYSSSPLHF.

This clone was detected only once. CDR3 sequence reads: CASSPGGRGSSYEQYF. CDR3 in DNA: TGCGCCAGCAGCCCAGGGGGAAGGGGAAGCTCCTACGAGCAGTACTTC. This rearrangement joins TRBV5-1 to TRBJ2-7; the match to TRBD1 covers 7 bases. The germline V gene encodes CDR1 SGHRS and CDR2 YFSETQ. This CDR3 contains 16 residues. The V gene end was trimmed by 4 bases and the J gene end by 0 bases; junction bases not matched to a gene: 10.

The chain combines TRBV6-6 with TRBJ2-1; no clear D gene. The V gene's germline CDR1 is MNHNY and CDR2 SVGAGI (reference sequence). This CDR3 spans 11 amino acids. Trimming removed 4 bases at V and 5 bases at J, with 3 bases between. The CDR3 coding sequence is TGTGCCAGCAGTTTCGACAATGAGCAGTTCTTC. This sequence encodes CASSFDNEQFF.

Worth noting for this clone: The identical CDR3 is also encoded by other nucleotide sequences in the sample. This chain uses TRBV7-8 with TRBJ2-3; D unclear. The ends were cut back, 5 bases at V and 3 bases at J, with 3 bases in the middle. Germline assignment: CDR1 SGHVS and CDR2 FQNEAQ. The CDR3 consists of 11 residues. The CDR3 bases are TGTGCCAGCAGCCCTACAGATACGCAGTATTTT. This encodes CASSPTDTQYF. The whole variable domain, remainder taken from reference TRBV7-8 and TRBJ2-3, is GAGVSQSPRYKVAKRGQDVALRCDPISGHVSLFWYQQALGQGPEFLTYFQNEAQLDKSGLPSDRFFAERPEGSVSTLKIQRTQQEDSAVYLCASSPTDTQYFGPGTRLTVL.

This CDR3 is CASSRRGWTGELFF. CDR3 nucleotide sequence: TGTGCCAGCAGCCGTCGAGGATGGACCGGGGAGCTGTTTTTT. This chain connects TRBV7-2 to TRBJ2-2; D not certain. The CDR3 is made up of 14 amino acids. In germline, CDR1 is SGHTA, CDR2 FQGNSA. V shed 5 bases and J shed 5 bases, with 12 bases lying between them.

With regard to this clone: The same CDR3 also results from other DNA sequences found in this sample. The chain has TRBV19 and TRBJ1-5; TRBD1 matches at 10 bases. Germline V gene data show CDR1 as LNHDA and CDR2 as SQIVND (reference sequence). The trim removed 8 bases at V and 6 bases at J, leaving 4 bases unmatched. The CDR3 contains 13 residues. The CDR3 DNA reads TGTGCCAGTGCCGGGACAGGGGTTCAGCCCCAGCATTTT. Translating it yields CASAGTGVQPQHF.

This clone showed up just a few times. This chain uses TRBV30 with TRBJ2-2; D might be TRBD1 (6 bases). V shed 2 bases and J shed 4 bases, with 8 bases lying between them. Germline values: CDR1 GTSNPN, CDR2 SVGIG (reference sequence). The CDR3 extends over 13 amino acids. The CDR3 loop is CAWSQGITGELFF. The CDR3 DNA sequence: TGTGCCTGGAGTCAGGGGATCACCGGGGAGCTGTTTTTT.

Details on this clone: Other DNA sequences in this specimen translate into the identical CDR3. CDR3 region: CASRRQGNTEAFF. CDR3 bases: TGTGCCAGCAGAAGACAGGGTAACACTGAAGCTTTCTTT. The chain employs TRBV2 and TRBJ1-1, with 7 bases matching TRBD1. Germline trimming cut 6 bases from V and 2 bases from J; bases unmatched to any gene: 3. This CDR3 contains 13 residues. In germline, CDR1 is SNHLY, CDR2 FYNNEI.

The V call is TRBV5-4, the J call TRBJ2-2; the D gene is possibly TRBD1 (5 bases). Trimming removed 0 bases from V and 5 bases from J, with 14 bases in between. In germline, CDR1 is SGHNT, CDR2 YYREEE (reference sequence). This CDR3 region has 16 residues. This CDR3 is CASSLAQGWATGELFF. In DNA form, the CDR3 reads TGTGCCAGCAGCTTGGCCCAGGGTTGGGCGACCGGGGAGCTGTTTTTT.

The chain combines TRBV7-2 with TRBJ2-1; a possible D gene is TRBD1 (7 bases). Germline CDR1 and CDR2: SGHTA and FQGNSA. V lost 5 bases and J 3 bases, leaving 14 bases between the germline ends. The CDR3 is 15 residues long. CDR3 sequence (DNA): TGTGCCAGCAGCCGTGGGCAGGGGGGCTACAATGAGCAGTTCTTC. Protein sequence: CASSRGQGGYNEQFF.

This CDR3 reads CASSLDRGLVQYF. The CDR3 DNA reads as TGCGCCAGCAGCTTGGACAGGGGGCTAGTTCAGTACTTC. This chain joins TRBV5-1 and TRBJ2-4; TRBD1 agrees at 9 bases. There are 13 residues in the CDR3. CDR1 SGHRS and CDR2 YFSETQ come from the germline V gene. The J segment lost 11 bases and the V segment lost 0 bases, leaving 3 bases of the junction unmatched.

The rearrangement uses TRBV2 and TRBJ1-2; maybe TRBD1 (5 bases). This CDR3 is 13 amino acids long. Germline CDR1 and CDR2: SNHLY and FYNNEI. V was cut by 4 bases and J by 6 bases, with 12 bases left in between. CDR3 sequence (DNA): TGTGCCAGCAGTGTGCGTCAGGGCGATGGCTACACCTTC. Protein sequence: CASSVRQGDGYTF.

This clone was detected a few times. This rearrangement joins TRBV5-6 to TRBJ2-7, with 9 bases lining up with TRBD1. CDR3 length equals 14 residues. V shed 4 bases and J 6 bases; nucleotides not matched to a gene: 8. CDR1 is SGHDT and CDR2 is YYEEEE in the germline V gene. The CDR3 sequence: CASSQGQGRREQYF. Here the CDR3 DNA reads TGTGCCAGCAGCCAGGGACAGGGACGACGCGAGCAGTACTTC.

J is TRBJ2-2 and V is TRBV5-1; D gene unclear. Germline CDR1 reads SGHRS; CDR2 reads YFSETQ. Trimming took off 3 bases at V and 3 bases at J, with 9 bases between the two ends. CDR3 size: 14 residues. As DNA, the CDR3 is TGCGCCAGCAGCTCACTTCGGGACACCGGGGAGCTGTTTTTT. This encodes CASSSLRDTGELFF.

This clone came up a few times. The V gene is TRBV9, the J gene TRBJ2-1, with 7 bases identical to TRBD2. The trim removed 3 bases at V and 0 bases at J, leaving 18 bases unmatched. In germline, CDR1 is SGDLS, CDR2 YYNGEE. The CDR3 covers 20 residues. The CDR3 bases are TGTGCCAGCAGCGCAAAGATTGGGGCTAGCGGCCTGAGCTCCTACAATGAGCAGTTCTTC. Amino acids: CASSAKIGASGLSSYNEQFF. The full variable domain, with the rest looked up from reference TRBV9 and TRBJ2-1, is DSGVTQTPKHLITATGQRVTLRCSPRSGDLSVYWYQQSLDQGLQFLIQYYNGEERAKGNILERFSAQQFPDLHSELNLSSLELGDSALYFCASSAKIGASGLSSYNEQFFGPGTRLTVL.

As regards this clone: Additional DNA sequences in this sample encode the identical CDR3. The chain combines TRBV7-2 with TRBJ1-2; D is possibly TRBD1 (5 bases). The CDR3 totals 13 residues. V was trimmed by 2 bases and J by 4 bases, leaving 8 bases between them. Germline loops: CDR1 SGHTA, CDR2 FQGNSA. The CDR3 spells CASSLPQVYGYTF. In DNA, the CDR3 is TGTGCCAGCAGCTTACCACAGGTCTATGGCTACACCTTC.

The gene calls are TRBV6-5 and TRBJ2-4, with TRBD1 as a possible D gene (5 bases). This CDR3 region has 14 residues. V gave up 2 bases and J gave up 4 bases, with 9 bases separating them. Germline V gene lookup returns CDR1 MNHEY and CDR2 SVGAGI. The CDR3 DNA follows: TGTGCCAGCAGTTACGACAGAGAAAAAAACATTCAGTACTTC. Encoded protein: CASSYDREKNIQYF.

The chain's CDR3 is CASQPDTGGTYEQYF. The CDR3 DNA is TGTGCCAGCCAGCCAGACACAGGGGGCACCTACGAGCAGTACTTC. The gene calls are TRBV6-1 and TRBJ2-7; 9 bases fit TRBD1. The CDR3 loop spans 15 amino acids. CDR1 is MNHNS, CDR2 SASEGT, per germline. Losses at the gene ends were 8 bases for V and 2 bases for J; bases not matched to a gene: 10.

V gene TRBV10-3 combines with J gene TRBJ2-7; unclear D gene. The CDR3 sequence is 15 residues long. Germline CDR1 reads ENHRY; CDR2 reads SYGVKD. Between the trimmed V and J ends, which lost 8 bases and 0 bases, there was a span of 17 bases. The CDR3 nucleotides are TGTGCCATCGCCCTGGAGCCGAGGAGCTCCTACGAGCAGTACTTC. Translation gives CAIALEPRSSYEQYF.